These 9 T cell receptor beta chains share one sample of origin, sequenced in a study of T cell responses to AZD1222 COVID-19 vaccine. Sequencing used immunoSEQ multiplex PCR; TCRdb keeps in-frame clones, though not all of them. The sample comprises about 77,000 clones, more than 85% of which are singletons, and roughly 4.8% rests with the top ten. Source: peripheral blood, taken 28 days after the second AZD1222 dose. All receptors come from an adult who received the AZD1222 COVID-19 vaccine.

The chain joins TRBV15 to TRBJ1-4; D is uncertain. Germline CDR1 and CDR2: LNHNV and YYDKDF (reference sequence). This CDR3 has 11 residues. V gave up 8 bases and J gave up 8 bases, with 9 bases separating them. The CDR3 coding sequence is TGTGCCACCGGCCCGAAAGAAAAACTGTTTTTT. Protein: CATGPKEKLFF.

Written as DNA, the CDR3 is TGTGCCTGGAGTCAGGGGGGCTCTGGAAACACCATATATTTT. This sequence encodes CAWSQGGSGNTIYF. The chain uses TRBV30 and TRBJ1-3; 7 positions agree with TRBD1. Germline V lookup: CDR1 GTSNPN, CDR2 SVGIG (reference sequence). The trim removed 2 bases at V and 0 bases at J, leaving 1 base unmatched. CDR3 length equals 14 residues.

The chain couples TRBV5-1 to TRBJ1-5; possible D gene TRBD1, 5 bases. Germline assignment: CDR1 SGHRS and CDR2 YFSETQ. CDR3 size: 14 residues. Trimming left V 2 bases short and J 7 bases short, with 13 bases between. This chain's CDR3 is CASSFGSRDQPQHF. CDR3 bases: TGCGCCAGCAGCTTTGGGAGTCGGGACCAGCCCCAGCATTTT.

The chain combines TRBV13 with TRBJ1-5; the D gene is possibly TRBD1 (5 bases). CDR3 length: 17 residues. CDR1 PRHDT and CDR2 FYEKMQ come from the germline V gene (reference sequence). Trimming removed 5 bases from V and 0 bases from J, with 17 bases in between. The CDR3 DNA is TGTGCCAGCAGCCGAGGGGACTACGGGTATAGCAATCAGCCCCAGCATTTT. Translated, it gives CASSRGDYGYSNQPQHF.

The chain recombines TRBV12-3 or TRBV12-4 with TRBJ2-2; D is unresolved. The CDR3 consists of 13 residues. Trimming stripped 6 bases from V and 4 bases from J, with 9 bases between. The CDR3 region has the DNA TGTGCCAGCAGAGGTGCGAGCACCGGGGAGCTGTTTTTT. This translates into CASRGASTGELFF.

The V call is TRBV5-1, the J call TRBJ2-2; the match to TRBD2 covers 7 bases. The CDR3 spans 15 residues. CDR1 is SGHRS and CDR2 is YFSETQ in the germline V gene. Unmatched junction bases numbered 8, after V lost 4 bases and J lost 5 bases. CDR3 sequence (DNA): TGCGCCAGCAGCCCGCCTGGGGGGGGAACCGGGGAGCTGTTTTTT. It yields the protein CASSPPGGGTGELFF.

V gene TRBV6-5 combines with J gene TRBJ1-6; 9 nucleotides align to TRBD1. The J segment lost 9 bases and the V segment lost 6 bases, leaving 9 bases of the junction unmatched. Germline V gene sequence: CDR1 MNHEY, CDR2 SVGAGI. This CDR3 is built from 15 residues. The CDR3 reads CASRRTGADGSPLHF. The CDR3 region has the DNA TGTGCCAGCAGGAGGACAGGGGCAGATGGTTCACCCCTCCACTTT.

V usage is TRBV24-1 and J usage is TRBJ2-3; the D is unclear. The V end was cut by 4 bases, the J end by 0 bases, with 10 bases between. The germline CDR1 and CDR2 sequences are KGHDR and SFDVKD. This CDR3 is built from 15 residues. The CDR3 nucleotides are TGTGCCACCAGTGACCAGGTTCTAAGCACAGATACGCAGTATTTT. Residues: CATSDQVLSTDTQYF.

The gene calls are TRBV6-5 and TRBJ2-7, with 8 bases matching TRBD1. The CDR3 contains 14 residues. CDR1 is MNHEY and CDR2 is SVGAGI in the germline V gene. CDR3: CASHRGTRAYEQYF. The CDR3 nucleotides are TGTGCTAGCCACAGGGGGACGAGAGCGTACGAGCAGTACTTC.